The T cell receptor beta chain described here comes from a study of T cells in Graves' hyperthyroidism and ophthalmopathy. Amplification of TCR beta CDR3 regions was performed using RNA transcripts as template. The primer set for the first-round RT-PCR of the TCR CDR3 was HTBI. Each CDR3 protein is one row after TCRdb ran MiXCR on the multiplex PCR reads. The table has over 250,000 distinct CDR3 sequences, 20% to 30% seen once. This clonotype was observed a few times. Its target is unknown. General study points: Ophthalmopathy was told apart from stable hyperthyroidism by a 13 V-J model. Blood also held most thyroid clonotypes expanded beyond 0.001.

The germline V and J ends were trimmed by 0 bases and 5 bases, with 20 bases remaining between them. This CDR3 has 17 amino acids. Germline V lookup: CDR1 LNHNV, CDR2 YYDKDF (reference sequence). Newly diagnosed hyperthyroidism, duration under 2 months, in patients aged 18 to 65. Using 10 ml of fresh peripheral blood, PBMCs were prepared. The receptor's source is a man aged 40-49 years with Graves' hyperthyroidism that later progressed to Graves' ophthalmopathy. Sequences were obtained from blood. This chain links TRBV15 with TRBJ2-7, with D possibly being TRBD1 (5 bases). CDR3 nucleotides: TGTGCCACCAGCAGAGAGGTCGGAAGGGGCAGGATGGACGAGCAGTACTTC. It is translated as CATSREVGRGRMDEQYF.